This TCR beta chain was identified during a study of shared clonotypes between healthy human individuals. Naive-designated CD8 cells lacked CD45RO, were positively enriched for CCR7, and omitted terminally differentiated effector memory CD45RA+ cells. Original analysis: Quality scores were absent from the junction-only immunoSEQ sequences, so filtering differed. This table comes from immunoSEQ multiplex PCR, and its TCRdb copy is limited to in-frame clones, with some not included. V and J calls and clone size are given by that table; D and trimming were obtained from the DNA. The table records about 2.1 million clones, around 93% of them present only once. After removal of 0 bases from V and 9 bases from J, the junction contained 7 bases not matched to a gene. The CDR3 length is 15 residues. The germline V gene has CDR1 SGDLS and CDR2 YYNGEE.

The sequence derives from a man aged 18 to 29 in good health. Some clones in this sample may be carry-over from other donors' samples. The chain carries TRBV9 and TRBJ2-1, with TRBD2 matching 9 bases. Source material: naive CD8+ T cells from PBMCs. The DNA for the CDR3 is TGTGCCAGCAGCGTAGAATCCGGGACTAGCTCTGAGCAGTTCTTC. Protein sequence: CASSVESGTSSEQFF.